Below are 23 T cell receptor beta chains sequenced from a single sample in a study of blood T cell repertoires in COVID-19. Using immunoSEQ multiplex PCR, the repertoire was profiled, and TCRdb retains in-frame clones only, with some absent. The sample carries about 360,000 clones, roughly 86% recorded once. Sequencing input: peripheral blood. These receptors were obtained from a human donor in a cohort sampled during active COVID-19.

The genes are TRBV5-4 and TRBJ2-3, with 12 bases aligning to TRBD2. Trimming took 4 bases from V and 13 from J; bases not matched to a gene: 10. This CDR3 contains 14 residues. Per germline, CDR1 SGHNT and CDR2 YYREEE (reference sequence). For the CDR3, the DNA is TGTGCCAGCAGCCCTCCCGGACTAGCGGGAAACGAGTATTTT. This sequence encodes CASSPPGLAGNEYF.

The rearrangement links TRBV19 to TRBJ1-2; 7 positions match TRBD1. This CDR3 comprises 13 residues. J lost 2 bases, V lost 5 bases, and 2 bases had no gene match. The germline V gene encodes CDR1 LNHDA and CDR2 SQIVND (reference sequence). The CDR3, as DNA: TGTGCCAGTAGTCTGACAGGGAACTATGGCTACACCTTC. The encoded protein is CASSLTGNYGYTF.

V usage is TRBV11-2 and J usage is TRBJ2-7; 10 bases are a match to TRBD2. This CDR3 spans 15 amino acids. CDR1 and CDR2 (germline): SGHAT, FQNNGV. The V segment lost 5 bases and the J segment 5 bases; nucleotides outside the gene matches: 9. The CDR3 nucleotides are TGTGCCAGCAGCACCTTCCTAGCGGGAGAGAACGAGCAGTACTTC. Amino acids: CASSTFLAGENEQYF.

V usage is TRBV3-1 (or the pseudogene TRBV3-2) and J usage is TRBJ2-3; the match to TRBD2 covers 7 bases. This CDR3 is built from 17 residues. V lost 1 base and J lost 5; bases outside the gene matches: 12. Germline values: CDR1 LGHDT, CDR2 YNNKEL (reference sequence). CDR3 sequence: CASSQGPSREEGDTQYF. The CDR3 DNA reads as TGTGCCAGCAGCCAAGGACCGTCTCGGGAGGAAGGAGATACGCAGTATTTT.

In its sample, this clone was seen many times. The CDR3 sequence is CASSEDAGTSGLLYEQYF. Here the CDR3 DNA reads TGTGCCAGCAGTGAAGATGCCGGGACTAGCGGACTCCTCTACGAGCAGTACTTC. The chain links TRBV2 to TRBJ2-7; the match to TRBD2 covers 11 bases. Germline V gene lookup returns CDR1 SNHLY and CDR2 FYNNEI. The V and J ends lost 1 base and 3 bases, in that order; junction bases with no gene match: 11. The CDR3 consists of 18 residues.

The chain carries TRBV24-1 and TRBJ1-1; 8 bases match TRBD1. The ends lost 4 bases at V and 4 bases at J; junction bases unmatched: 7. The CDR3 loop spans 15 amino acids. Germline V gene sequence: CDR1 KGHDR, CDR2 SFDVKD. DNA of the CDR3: TGTGCCACCAGTGACCCCGGACAGGGTTTCACTGAAGCTTTCTTT. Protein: CATSDPGQGFTEAFF.

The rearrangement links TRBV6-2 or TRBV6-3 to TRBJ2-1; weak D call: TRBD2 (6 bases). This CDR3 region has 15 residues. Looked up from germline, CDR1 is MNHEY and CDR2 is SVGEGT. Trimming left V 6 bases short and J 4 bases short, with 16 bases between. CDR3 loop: CASSSPTGRYNEQFF. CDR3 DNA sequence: TGTGCCAGCAGCTCACCGACCGGGAGATACAATGAGCAGTTCTTC.

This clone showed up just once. CDR3 nucleotide sequence: TGTGCCAGCCAAGGGTCGGGGACAGCGAACACTGAAGCTTTCTTT. It specifies CASQGSGTANTEAFF. The chain has TRBV2 and TRBJ1-1, with TRBD1 matching 7 bases. The germline V gene encodes CDR1 SNHLY and CDR2 FYNNEI. This CDR3 is built from 15 residues. Trimming removed 8 bases from V and 1 base from J; junction bases left unmatched: 10.

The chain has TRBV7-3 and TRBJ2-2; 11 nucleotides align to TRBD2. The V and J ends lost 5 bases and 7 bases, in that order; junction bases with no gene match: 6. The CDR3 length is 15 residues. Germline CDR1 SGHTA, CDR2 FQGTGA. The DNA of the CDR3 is TGTGCCAGCAGCGTAAGCGGGACTAGCGGCGGGGAGCTGTTTTTT. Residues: CASSVSGTSGGELFF.

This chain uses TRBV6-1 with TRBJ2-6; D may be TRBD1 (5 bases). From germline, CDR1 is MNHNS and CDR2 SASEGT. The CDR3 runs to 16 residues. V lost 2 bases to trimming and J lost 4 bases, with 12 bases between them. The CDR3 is CASSEWQGVGANVLTF. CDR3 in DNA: TGTGCCAGCAGTGAATGGCAGGGCGTGGGGGCCAACGTCCTGACTTTC.

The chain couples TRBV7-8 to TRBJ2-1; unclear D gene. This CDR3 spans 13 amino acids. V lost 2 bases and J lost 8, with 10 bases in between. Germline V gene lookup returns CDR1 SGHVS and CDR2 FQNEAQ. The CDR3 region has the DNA TGTGCCAGCAGCTTAATCAGAAACGATGAGCAGTTCTTC. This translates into CASSLIRNDEQFF.

In DNA, the CDR3 is TGCGCCAGCAGCTTGGCGGACGGGAGTAAGGAAGAGACCCAGTACTTC. Residues: CASSLADGSKEETQYF. V is TRBV5-1 and J is TRBJ2-5; D perhaps matches TRBD2 (6 bases). The CDR3 has 16 amino acids. The germline V and J ends were trimmed by 0 bases and 3 bases, with 15 bases remaining between them. Germline assignment: CDR1 SGHRS and CDR2 YFSETQ.

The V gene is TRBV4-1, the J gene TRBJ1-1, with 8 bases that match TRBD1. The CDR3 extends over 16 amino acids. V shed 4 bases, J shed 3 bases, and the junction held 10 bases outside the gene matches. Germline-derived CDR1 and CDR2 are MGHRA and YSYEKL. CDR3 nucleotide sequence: TGCGCCAGCAGCCGCGTACAGGGGGGGCCTGACACTGAAGCTTTCTTT. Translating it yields CASSRVQGGPDTEAFF.

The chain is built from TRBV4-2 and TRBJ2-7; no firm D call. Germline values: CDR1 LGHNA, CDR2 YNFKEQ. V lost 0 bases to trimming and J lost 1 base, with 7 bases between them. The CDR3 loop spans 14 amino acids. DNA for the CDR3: TGTGCCAGCAGCCAAGATGGCCGTTCCTACGAGCAGTACTTC. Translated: CASSQDGRSYEQYF.

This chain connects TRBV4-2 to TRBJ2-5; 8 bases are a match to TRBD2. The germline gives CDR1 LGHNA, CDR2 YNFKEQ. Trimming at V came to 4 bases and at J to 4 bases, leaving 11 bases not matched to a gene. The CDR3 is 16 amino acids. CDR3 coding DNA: TGTGCCAGCAGCCCCAGGGTGGTGGGACTAGGAGAGACCCAGTACTTC. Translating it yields CASSPRVVGLGETQYF.

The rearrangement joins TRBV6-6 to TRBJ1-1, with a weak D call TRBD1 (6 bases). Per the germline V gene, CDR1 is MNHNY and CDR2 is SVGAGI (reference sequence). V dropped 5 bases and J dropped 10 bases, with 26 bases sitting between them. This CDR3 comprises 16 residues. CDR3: CASSRSVTTVGAGAFF. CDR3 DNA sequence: TGTGCCAGCAGTCGATCCGTTACGACAGTGGGGGCTGGAGCTTTCTTT.

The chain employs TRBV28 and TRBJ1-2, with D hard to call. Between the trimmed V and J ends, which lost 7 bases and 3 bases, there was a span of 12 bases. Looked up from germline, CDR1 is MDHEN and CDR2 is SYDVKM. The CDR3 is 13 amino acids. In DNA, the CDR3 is TGTGCCAGCACCTTGCCGGGAGACTATGGCTACACCTTC. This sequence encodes CASTLPGDYGYTF.

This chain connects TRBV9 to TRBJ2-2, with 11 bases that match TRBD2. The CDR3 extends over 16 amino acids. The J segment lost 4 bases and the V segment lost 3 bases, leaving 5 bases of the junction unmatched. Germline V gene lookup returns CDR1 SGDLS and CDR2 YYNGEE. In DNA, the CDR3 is TGTGCCAGCAGCGATCTAGCGGGGGGCCCCACCGGGGAGCTGTTTTTT. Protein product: CASSDLAGGPTGELFF.

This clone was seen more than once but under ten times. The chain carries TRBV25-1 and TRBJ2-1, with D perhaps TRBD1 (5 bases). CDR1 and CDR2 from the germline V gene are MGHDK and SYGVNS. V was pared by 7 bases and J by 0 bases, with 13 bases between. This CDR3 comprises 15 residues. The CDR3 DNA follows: TGTGCCAGCACCGAGTGGGGCGGCTCCTACAATGAGCAGTTCTTC. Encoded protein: CASTEWGGSYNEQFF.

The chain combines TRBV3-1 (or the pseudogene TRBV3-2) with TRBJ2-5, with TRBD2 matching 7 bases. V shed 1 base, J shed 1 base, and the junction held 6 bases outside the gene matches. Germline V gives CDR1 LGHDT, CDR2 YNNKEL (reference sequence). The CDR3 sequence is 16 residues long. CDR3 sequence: CASSQVSIAGQETQYF. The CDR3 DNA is TGTGCCAGCAGCCAAGTGAGCATAGCGGGCCAAGAGACCCAGTACTTC.

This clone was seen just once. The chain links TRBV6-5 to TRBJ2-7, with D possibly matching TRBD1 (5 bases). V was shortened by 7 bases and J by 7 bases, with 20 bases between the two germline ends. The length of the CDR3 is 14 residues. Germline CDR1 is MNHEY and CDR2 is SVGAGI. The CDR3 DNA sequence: TGTGCCAGCACCCCAGGGCCTTCGCGCGTGGAGCAGTACTTC. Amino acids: CASTPGPSRVEQYF.

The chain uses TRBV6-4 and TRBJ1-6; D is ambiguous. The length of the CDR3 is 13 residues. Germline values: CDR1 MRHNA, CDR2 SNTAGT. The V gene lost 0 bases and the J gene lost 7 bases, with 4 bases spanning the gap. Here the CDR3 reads CASSDSANSPLHF. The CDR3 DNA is TGTGCCAGCAGTGACTCGGCCAATTCACCCCTCCACTTT.

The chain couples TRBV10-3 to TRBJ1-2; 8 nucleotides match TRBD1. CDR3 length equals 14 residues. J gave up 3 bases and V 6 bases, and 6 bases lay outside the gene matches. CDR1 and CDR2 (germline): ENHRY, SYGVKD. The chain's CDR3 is CAISSSGGDYGYTF. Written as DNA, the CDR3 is TGTGCCATCAGCAGCTCAGGGGGCGACTATGGCTACACCTTC.